Below, one T cell receptor beta chain is given with its context. This CDR3 is 20 amino acids long. CDR1 KGHSH and CDR2 LQKENI come from the germline V gene. The V and J ends lost 0 bases and 0 bases, in that order; junction bases with no gene match: 10. The data derive from a study of T cell responses to AZD1222 COVID-19 vaccine. Sequencing used immunoSEQ multiplex PCR; TCRdb keeps in-frame clones, though not all of them. The sample lists about 130,000 clones; approximately 85% were seen once. The TCR sequence derives from an adult who received the AZD1222 COVID-19 vaccine. The starting material was peripheral blood, obtained 28 days after the second AZD1222 dose. The chain couples TRBV18 to TRBJ2-3; 12 bases line up with TRBD2. The CDR3 DNA follows: TGTGCCAGCTCACCACCGGGGTGGAGACTAGCGGGGGAGAGCACAGATACGCAGTATTTT. Its translation is CASSPPGWRLAGESTDTQYF.